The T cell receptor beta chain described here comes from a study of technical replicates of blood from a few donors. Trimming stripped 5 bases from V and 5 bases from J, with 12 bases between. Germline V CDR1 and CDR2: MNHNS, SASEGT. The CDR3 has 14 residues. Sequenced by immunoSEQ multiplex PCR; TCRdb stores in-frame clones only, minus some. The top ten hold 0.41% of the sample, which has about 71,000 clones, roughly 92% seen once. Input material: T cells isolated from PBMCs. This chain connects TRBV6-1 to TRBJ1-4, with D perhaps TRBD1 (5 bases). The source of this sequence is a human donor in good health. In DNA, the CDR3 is TGTGCCAGCAGTCCTACACGGGGGAATGAAAAACTGTTTTTT. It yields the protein CASSPTRGNEKLFF.